The clone carrying this T cell receptor (beta chain) was detected only a few times. As yet, its antigen is unknown. This record comes from a study of blood T cells in healthy people across ages. Study results and caveats: TCR beta diversity was tightly associated with the proportion of naive T cells. The study found more naive CD4+ cells and higher diversity in long-lived than aged donors. Researchers deemed the diversity estimates from one million T cells underestimates.

Through a sample-barcoded 5' primer and a J-beta primer mix, a second PCR was run for roughly 6 to 12 cycles. The study obtained at least 2.5 million CDR3-containing paired-end reads from every sample. TCRdb fed the 5' RACE reads into MiXCR, producing one record per CDR3 protein. The sample includes 850,000 to 1,000,000 distinct CDR3 sequences, about 44% of them seen just once. Germline CDR1 DFQATT, CDR2 SNEGSKA (reference sequence). V dropped 3 bases and J dropped 0 bases, with 10 bases sitting between them. The CDR3 is 14 residues long. Sequencing was performed on blood. The source of this sequence is a man aged 25 to 40 in good health. V and J are TRBV20-1 and TRBJ2-3, with TRBD2 as a possible D gene (5 bases). In nucleotides, the CDR3 is TGCAGTGCTAGCCGGAGCGGTAGCACAGATACGCAGTATTTT. Translation gives CSASRSGSTDTQYF.